Listed here is a single TCR beta chain. The antigen remains unidentified. These data originate in a study of cytomegalovirus exposure and HLA in healthy donors. At the level of the study: Within an early data release were roughly 83 million unique TCRs drawn from HLA-typed donors.

General study points: Most likely, a cluster of highly shared sequence variants arose as a sequencing artifact.

Germline CDR1 reads SGHRS; CDR2 reads YFSETQ. The junction had 9 bases not matched to a gene; V was cut back by 4 bases and J by 6 bases. CDR3 length: 16 residues. Use of 60 Vbeta and 13 Jbeta primers characterized the PCR. Using immunoSEQ multiplex PCR, the repertoire was profiled, and TCRdb retains in-frame clones only, with some absent. The listing contains 70,000 or so clones. Sequencing was done on a sample of PBMCs. The sequence was obtained from a man between 35 and 55 years old in good health and CMV-seronegative. The V gene is TRBV5-1, the J gene TRBJ2-3; 12 bases align to TRBD2. CDR3 residues: CASSTGLAGLSDTQYF. The CDR3 region has the DNA TGCGCCAGCAGCACGGGACTAGCGGGCCTTTCGGATACGCAGTATTTT.